The present TCR beta chain was sequenced within a study of Ad26.COV2.S vaccination and SARS-CoV-2 variants. Points from the study as a whole: Considerable breadth of spike-specific CD8+ and CD4+ T cell responses has reportedly been documented following vaccination.

The germline CDR1 and CDR2 sequences are PRHDT and FYEKMQ (reference sequence). V gave up 2 bases and J gave up 9 bases, with 8 bases separating them. CDR3 length equals 12 residues. Regarding treatment: some 19 received Ad26.COV2.S at low or high dose, single or two shots; about five received placebo; per-sample allocation not given. Sampling occurred on day 63 after the first vaccine or placebo injection. The protocol was immunoSEQ multiplex PCR, while the TCRdb copy is restricted to in-frame clones and leaves out a portion. The sample consists of 400,000 to 450,000 clones, around nine tenths of them appearing once. As to this clone: Its antigen remains unidentified.

The J gene is TRBJ2-1, the V gene TRBV13; D uncertain. The input for sequencing was peripheral blood, taken in a trial of Ad26.COV2.S vaccine versus placebo. This clonotype was obtained from a person between 18 and 60 years old who received the Ad26.COV2.S COVID-19 vaccine or a placebo. The CDR3 DNA is TGTGCCAGCAGCTTATTTAAAGTTGAGCAGTTCTTC. Its translation is CASSLFKVEQFF. The entire variable domain, with the rest obtained from reference TRBV13 and TRBJ2-1, is as follows: AAGVIQSPRHLIKEKRETATLKCYPIPRHDTVYWYQQGPGQDPQFLISFYEKMQSDKGSIPDRFSAQQFSDYHSELNMSSLELGDSALYFCASSLFKVEQFFGPGTRLTVL.